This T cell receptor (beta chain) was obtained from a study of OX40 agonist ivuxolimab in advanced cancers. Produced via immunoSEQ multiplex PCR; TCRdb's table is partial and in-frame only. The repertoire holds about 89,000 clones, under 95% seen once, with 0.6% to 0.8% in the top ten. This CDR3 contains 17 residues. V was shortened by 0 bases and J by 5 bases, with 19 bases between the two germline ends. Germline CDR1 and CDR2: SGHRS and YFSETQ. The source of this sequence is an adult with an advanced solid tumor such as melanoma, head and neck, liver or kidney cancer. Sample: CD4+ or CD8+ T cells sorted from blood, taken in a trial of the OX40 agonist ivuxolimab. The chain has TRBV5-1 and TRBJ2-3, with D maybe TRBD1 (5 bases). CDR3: CASSLVIPGIRRDTQYF. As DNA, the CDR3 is TGCGCCAGCAGCTTGGTAATTCCAGGGATCAGGAGAGATACGCAGTATTTT.